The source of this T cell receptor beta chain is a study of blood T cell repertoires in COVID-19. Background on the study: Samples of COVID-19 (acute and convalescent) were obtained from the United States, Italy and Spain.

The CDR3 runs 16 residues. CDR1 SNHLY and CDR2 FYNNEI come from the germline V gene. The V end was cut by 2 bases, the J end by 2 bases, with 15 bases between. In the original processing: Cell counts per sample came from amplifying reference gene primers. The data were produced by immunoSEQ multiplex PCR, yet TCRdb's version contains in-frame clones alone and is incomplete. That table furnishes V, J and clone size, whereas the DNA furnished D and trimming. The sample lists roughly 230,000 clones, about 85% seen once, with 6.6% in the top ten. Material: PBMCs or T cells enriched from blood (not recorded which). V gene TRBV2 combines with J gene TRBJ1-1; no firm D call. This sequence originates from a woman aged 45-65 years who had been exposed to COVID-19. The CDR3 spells CASSELRLRSNTEAFF. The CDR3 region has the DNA TGTGCCAGCAGTGAACTAAGATTAAGAAGTAACACTGAAGCTTTCTTT. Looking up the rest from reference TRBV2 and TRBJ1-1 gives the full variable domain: EPEVTQTPSHQVTQMGQEVILRCVPISNHLYFYWYRQILGQKVEFLVSFYNNEISEKSEIFDDQFSVERPDGSNFTLKIRSTKLEDSAMYFCASSELRLRSNTEAFFGQGTRLTVV.